This TCR beta chain is from a study of post-analysis software for immune sequencing data. Looking at the study overall: Clinical courses comprised relapsing-remitting, secondary progressive and progressive-relapsing multiple sclerosis. Study conclusions and caveats: TRBV5-6, TRBV5-1 and TRBV20-1 belonged to a set of about 5 TRBV segments that were more frequent in patients than controls. When compared against controls, multiple sclerosis patients showed significantly lower normalized Chao1 diversity. Same-batch samples co-clustered strongly by F measure.

TCR beta libraries were prepared from cDNA with unique molecular identifiers. There were roughly 1 to 11 million T cells, and approximately 500,000 cDNA molecules came from them. TCRdb re-derived calls from the PCR reads in MiXCR, one entry per CDR3 protein. Among hundreds of thousands of distinct CDR3 sequences listed, around 40% were seen once. As regards this clonotype: Its antigen is currently unknown.

The length of the CDR3 is 13 residues. V lost 5 bases, J lost 4 bases, and 6 bases stayed unmatched. The germline gives CDR1 DFQATT, CDR2 SNEGSKA (reference sequence). The receptor was isolated from a girl aged 5-17 years with multiple sclerosis. This rearrangement joins TRBV20-1 to TRBJ2-7; 9 nucleotides align to TRBD1. Sequencing was done on a sample of blood. This CDR3 reads CSAWGGQGYEQYF. DNA for the CDR3: TGCAGTGCTTGGGGGGGACAGGGTTACGAGCAGTACTTC.